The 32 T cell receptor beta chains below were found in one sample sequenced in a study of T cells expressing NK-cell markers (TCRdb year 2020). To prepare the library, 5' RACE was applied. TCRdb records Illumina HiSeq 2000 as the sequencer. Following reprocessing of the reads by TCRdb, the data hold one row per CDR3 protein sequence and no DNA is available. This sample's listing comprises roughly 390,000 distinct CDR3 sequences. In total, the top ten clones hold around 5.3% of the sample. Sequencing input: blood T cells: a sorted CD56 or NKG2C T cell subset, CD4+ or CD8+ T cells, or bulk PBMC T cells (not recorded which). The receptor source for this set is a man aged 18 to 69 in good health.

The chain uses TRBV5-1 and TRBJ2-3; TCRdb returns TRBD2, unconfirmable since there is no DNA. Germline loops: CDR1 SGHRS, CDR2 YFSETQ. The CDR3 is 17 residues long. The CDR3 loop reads CASSLVAGDAFTDTQYF.

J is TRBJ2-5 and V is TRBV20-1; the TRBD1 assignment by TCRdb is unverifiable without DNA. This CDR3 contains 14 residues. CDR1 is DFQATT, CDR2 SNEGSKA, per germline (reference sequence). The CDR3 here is CSAREGGAQETQYF.

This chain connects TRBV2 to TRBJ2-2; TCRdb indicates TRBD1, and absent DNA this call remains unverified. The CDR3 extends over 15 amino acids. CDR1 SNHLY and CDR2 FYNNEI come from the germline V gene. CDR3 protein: CASSLTGVPTGELFF.

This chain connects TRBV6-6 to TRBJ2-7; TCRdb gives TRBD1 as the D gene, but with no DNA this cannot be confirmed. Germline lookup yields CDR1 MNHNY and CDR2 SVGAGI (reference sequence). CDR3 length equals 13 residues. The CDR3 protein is CASSPRDNYEQYF.

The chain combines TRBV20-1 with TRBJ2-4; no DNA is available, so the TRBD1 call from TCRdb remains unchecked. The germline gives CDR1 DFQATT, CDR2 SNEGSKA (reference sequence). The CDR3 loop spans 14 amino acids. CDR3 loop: CSAREVGQGNIQYF.

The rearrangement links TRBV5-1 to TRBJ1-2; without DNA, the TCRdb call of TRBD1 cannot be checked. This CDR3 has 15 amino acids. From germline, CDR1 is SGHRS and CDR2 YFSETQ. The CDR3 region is CASSFTPGQDYGYTF.

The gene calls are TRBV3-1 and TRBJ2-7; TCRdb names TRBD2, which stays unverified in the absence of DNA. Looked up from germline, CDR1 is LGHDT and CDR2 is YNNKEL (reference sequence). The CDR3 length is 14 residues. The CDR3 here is CASALWESTYEQYF.

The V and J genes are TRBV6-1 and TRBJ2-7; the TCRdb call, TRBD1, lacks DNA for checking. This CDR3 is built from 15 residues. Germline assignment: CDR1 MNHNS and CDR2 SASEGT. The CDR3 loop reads CASSVLQGETYEQYF.

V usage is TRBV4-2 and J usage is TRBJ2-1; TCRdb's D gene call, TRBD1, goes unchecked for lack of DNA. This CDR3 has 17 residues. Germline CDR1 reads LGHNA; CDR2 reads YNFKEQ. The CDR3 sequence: CASSRTLGAGSYNEQFF.

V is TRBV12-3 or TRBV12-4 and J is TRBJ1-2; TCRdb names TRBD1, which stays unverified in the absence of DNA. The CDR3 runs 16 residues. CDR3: CASSRGGTGPNYGYTF.

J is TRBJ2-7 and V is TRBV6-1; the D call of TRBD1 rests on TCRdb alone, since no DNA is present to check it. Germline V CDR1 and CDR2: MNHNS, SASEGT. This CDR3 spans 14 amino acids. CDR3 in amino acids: CASKRTVTDYEQYF.

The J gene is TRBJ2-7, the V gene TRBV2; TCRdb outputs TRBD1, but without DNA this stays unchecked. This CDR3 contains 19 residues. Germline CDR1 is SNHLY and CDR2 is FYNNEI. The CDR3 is CASSPQPGQGTFGWGEQYF.

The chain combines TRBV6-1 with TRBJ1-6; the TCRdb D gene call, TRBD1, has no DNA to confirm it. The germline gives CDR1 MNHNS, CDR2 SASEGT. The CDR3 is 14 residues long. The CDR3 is CASSERGHLSPLHF.

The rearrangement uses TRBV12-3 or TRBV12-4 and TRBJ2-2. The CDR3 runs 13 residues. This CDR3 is CASSERNTGELFF.

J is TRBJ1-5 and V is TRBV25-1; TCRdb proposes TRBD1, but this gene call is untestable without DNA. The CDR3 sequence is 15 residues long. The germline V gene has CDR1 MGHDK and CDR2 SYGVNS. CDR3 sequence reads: CASSEGVRVGQPQHF. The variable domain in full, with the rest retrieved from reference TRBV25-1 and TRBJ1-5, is EADIYQTPRYLVIGTGKKITLECSQTMGHDKMYWYQQDPGMELHLIHYSYGVNSTEKGDLSSESTVSRIRTEHFPLTLESARPSHTSQYLCASSEGVRVGQPQHFGDGTRLSIL.

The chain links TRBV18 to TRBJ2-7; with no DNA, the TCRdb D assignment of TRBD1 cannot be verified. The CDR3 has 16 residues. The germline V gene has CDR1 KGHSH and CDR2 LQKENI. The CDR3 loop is CASSHTVGTGVYEQYF.

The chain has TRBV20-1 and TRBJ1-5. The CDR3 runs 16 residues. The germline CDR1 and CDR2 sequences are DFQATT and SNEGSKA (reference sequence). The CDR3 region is CSARDLRHGSNQPQHF.

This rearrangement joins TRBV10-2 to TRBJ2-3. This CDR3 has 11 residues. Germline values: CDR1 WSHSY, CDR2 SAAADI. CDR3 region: CASSEGGIQYF.

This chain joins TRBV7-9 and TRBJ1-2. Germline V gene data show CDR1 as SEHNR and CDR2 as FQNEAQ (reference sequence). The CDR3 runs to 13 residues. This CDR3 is CASSPTKRDGYTF.

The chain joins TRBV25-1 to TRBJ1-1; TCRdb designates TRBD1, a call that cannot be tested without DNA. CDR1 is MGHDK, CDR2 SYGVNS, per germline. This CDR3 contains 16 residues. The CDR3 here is CASSAAGQGLNTEAFF. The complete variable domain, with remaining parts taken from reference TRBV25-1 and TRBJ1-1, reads EADIYQTPRYLVIGTGKKITLECSQTMGHDKMYWYQQDPGMELHLIHYSYGVNSTEKGDLSSESTVSRIRTEHFPLTLESARPSHTSQYLCASSAAGQGLNTEAFFGQGTRLTVV.

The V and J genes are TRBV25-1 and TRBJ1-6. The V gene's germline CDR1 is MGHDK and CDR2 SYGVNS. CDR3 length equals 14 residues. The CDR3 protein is CASSDLTTAKPLHF.

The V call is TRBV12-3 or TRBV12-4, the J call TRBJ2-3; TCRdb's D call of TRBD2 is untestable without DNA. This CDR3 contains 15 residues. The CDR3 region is CASSLKRPSTDTQYF.

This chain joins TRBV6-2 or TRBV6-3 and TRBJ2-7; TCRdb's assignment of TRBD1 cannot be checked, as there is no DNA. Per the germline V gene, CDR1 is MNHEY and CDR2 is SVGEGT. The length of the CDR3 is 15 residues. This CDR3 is CASSFWGAGAYEQYF.

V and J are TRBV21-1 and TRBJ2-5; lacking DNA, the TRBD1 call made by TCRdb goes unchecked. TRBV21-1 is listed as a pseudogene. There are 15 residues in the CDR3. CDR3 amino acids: CASSRSVQAQETQYF.

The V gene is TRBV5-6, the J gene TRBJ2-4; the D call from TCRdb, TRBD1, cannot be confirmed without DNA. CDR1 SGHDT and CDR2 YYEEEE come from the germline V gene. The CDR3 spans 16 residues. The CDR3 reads CASSLTGSLAKNIQYF.

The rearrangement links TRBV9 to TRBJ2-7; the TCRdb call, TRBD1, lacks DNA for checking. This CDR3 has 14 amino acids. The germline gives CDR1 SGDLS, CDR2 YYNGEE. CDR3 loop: CASSVGQGKGEQYF.

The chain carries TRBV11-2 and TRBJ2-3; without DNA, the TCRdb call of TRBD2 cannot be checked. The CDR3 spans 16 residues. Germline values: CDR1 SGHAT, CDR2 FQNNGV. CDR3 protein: CASSFRALLSTDTQYF.

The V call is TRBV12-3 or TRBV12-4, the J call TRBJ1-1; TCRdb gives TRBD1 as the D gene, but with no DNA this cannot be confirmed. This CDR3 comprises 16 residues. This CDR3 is CASSFDKGLRGTEAFF.

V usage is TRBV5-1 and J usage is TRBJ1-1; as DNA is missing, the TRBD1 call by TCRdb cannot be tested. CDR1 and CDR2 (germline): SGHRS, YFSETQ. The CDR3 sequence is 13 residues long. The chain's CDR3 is CASSLGDRTEAFF.

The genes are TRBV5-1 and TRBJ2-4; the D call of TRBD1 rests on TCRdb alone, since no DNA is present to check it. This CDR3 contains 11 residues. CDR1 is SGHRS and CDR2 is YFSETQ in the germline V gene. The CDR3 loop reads CASSGGGSPYF.

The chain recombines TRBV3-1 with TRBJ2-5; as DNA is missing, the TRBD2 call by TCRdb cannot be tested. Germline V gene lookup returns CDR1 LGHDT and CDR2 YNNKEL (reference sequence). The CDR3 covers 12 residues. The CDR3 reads CAAGTVKETQYF.

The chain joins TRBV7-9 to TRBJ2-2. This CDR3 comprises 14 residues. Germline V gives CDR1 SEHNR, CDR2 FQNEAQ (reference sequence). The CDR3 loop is CASSLSGAHGELFF.